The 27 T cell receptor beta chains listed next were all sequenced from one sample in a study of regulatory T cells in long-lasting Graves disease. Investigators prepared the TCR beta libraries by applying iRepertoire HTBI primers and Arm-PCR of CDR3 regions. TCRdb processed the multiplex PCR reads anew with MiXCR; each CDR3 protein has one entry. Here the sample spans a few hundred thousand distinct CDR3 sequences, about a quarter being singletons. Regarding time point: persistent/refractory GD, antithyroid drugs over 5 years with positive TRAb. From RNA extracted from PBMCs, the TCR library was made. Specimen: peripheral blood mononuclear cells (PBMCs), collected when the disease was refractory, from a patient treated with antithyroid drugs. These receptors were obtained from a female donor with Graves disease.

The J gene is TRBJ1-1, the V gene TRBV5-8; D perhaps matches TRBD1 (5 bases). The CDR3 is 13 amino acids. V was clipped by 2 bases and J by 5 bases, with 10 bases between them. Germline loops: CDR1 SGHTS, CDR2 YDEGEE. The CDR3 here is CASSFRWGTEAFF. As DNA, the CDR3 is TGTGCCAGCAGCTTCCGTTGGGGGACTGAAGCTTTCTTT.

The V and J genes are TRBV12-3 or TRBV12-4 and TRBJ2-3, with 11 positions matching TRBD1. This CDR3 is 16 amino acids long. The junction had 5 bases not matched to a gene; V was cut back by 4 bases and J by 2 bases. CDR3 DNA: TGTGCCAGCAGTTGGCCGGACAGGGGGCACACAGATACGCAGTATTTT. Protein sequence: CASSWPDRGHTDTQYF.

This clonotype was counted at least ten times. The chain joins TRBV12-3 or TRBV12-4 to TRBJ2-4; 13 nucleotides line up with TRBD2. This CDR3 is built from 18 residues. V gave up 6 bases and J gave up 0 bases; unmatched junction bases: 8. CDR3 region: CASSRILAGGVAKNIQYF. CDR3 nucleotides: TGTGCCAGCAGCAGAATACTAGCGGGAGGGGTAGCCAAAAACATTCAGTACTTC.

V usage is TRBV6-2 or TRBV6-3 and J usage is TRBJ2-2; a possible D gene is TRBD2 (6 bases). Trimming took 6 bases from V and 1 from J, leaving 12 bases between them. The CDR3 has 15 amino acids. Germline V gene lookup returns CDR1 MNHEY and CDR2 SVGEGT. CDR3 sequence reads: CASRTGLMNTGELFF. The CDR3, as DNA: TGTGCCAGCAGGACGGGACTCATGAACACCGGGGAGCTGTTTTTT.

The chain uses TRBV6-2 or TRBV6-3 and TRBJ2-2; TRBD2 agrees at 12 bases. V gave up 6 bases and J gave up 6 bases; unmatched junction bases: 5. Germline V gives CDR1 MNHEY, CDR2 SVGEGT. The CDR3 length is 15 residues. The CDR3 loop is CASSSGTSGSGELFF. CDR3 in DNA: TGTGCCAGCAGCTCCGGGACTAGCGGGTCCGGGGAGCTGTTTTTT.

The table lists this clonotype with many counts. The CDR3 DNA follows: TGTGCCAGCAGTTTAGGGCCAGGTCAATCCTACGAGCAGTACTTC. Translation: CASSLGPGQSYEQYF. This chain joins TRBV28 and TRBJ2-7, with D unresolved. The germline gives CDR1 MDHEN, CDR2 SYDVKM. The CDR3 is 15 residues long. The V and J ends lost 2 bases and 1 base respectively, with 12 bases between them.

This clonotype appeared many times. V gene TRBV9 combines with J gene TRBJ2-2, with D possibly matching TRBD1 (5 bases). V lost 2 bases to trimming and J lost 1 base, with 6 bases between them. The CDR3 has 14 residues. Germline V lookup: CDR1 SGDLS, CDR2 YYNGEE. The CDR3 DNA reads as TGTGCCAGCAGCGTTACAGGGAACACCGGGGAGCTGTTTTTT. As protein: CASSVTGNTGELFF.

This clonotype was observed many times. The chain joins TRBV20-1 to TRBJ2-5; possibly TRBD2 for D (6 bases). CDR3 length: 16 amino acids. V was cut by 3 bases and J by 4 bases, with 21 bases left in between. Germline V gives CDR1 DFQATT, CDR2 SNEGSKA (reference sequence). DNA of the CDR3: TGCAGTGCTAGGGGGAAGGAAAGGGACTTTCCAGAGACCCAGTACTTC. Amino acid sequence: CSARGKERDFPETQYF.

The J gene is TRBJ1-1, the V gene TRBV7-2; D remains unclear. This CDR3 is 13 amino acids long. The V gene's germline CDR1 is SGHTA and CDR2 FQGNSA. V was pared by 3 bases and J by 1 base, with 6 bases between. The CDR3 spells CASSFDSNTEAFF. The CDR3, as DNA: TGTGCCAGCAGCTTCGATTCGAACACTGAAGCTTTCTTT.

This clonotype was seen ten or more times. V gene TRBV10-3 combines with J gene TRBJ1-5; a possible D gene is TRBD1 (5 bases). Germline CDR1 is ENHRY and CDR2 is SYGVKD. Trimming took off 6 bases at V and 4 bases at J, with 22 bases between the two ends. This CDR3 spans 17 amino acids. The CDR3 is CAISNDVGGSGNQPQHF. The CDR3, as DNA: TGTGCCATCAGCAACGACGTTGGGGGGAGTGGGAATCAGCCCCAGCATTTT.

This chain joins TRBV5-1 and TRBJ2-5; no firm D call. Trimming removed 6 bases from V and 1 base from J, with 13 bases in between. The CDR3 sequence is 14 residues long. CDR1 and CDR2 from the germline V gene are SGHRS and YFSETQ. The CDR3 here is CASTLRWLQETQYF. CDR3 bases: TGCGCCAGCACCCTTCGGTGGCTCCAAGAGACCCAGTACTTC.

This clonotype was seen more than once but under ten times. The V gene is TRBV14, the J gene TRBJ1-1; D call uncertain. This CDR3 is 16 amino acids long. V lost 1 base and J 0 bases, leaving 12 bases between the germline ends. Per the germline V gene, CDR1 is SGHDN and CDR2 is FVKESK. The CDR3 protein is CASSQGFSNLNTEAFF. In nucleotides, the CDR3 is TGTGCCAGCAGCCAAGGTTTTAGCAACCTGAACACTGAAGCTTTCTTT.

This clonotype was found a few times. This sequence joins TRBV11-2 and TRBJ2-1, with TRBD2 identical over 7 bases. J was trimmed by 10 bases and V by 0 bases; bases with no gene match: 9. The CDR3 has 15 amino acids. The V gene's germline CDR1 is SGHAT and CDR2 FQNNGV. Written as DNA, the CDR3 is TGTGCCAGCAGCTTAGAACGGGCTAGCGGCTGGGAGCAGTTCTTC. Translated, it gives CASSLERASGWEQFF.

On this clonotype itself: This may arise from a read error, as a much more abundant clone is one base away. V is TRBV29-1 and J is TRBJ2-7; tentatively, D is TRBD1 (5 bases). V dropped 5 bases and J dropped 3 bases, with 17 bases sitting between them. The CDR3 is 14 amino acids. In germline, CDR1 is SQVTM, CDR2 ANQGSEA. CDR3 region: CSVLEWGRGYEQYF. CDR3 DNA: TGCAGCGTTTTGGAGTGGGGAAGGGGCTACGAGCAGTACTTC.

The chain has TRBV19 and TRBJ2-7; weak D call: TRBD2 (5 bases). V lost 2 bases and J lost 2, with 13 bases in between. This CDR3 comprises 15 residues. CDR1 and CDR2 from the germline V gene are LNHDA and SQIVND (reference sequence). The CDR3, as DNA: TGTGCCAGTAGTATAAGAGGGCCGGTCCCCTACGAGCAGTACTTC. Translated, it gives CASSIRGPVPYEQYF.

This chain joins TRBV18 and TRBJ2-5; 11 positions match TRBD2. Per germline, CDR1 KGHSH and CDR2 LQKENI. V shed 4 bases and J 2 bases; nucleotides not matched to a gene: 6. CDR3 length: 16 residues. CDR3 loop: CASSQTSGIPQETQYF. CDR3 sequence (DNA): TGTGCCAGCTCACAGACTAGCGGGATACCGCAAGAGACCCAGTACTTC.

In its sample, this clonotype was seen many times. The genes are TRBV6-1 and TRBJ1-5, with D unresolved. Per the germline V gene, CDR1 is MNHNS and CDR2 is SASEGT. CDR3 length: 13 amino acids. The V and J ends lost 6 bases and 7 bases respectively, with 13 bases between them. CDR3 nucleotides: TGTGCCAGCAGGGAGCCTCAGAAGCAGCCCCAGCATTTT. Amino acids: CASREPQKQPQHF.

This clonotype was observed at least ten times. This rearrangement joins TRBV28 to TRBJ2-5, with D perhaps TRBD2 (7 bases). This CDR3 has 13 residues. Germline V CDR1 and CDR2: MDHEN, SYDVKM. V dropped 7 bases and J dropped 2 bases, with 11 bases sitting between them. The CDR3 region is CASTGGLQETQYF. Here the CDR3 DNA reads TGTGCCAGCACCGGGGGGCTGCAAGAGACCCAGTACTTC.

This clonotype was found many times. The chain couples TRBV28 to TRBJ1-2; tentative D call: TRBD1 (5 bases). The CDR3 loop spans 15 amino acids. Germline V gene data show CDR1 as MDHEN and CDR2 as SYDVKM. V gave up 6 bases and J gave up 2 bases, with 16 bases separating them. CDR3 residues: CASSLGGTANYGYTF. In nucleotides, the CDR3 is TGTGCCAGCAGCTTAGGCGGGACCGCAAACTATGGCTACACCTTC.

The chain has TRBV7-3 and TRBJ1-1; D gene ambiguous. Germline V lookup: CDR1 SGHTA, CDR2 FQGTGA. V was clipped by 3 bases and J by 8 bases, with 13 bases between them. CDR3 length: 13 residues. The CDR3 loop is CASSFYYGEEAFF. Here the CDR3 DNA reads TGTGCCAGCAGCTTCTACTATGGCGAGGAAGCTTTCTTT.

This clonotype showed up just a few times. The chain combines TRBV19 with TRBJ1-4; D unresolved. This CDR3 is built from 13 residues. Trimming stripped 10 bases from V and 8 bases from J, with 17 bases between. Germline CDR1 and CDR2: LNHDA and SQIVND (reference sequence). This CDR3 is CATRGGGLEKLFF. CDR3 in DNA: TGTGCCACCAGAGGTGGCGGACTCGAAAAACTGTTTTTT.

CDR3 sequence (DNA): TGTGCCTGGAGCGTAGTCTTACAGGGGGCTCGTTTCACTGAAGCTTTCTTT. Translating it yields CAWSVVLQGARFTEAFF. This rearrangement joins TRBV30 to TRBJ1-1, with TRBD1 identical over 9 bases. Per the germline V gene, CDR1 is GTSNPN and CDR2 is SVGIG (reference sequence). The V segment lost 3 bases and the J segment 4 bases; nucleotides outside the gene matches: 15. There are 17 residues in the CDR3.

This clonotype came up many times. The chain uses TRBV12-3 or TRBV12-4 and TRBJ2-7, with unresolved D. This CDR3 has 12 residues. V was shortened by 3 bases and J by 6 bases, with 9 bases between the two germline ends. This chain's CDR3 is CASSFSSSEQYF. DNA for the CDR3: TGTGCCAGCAGTTTTTCATCGAGCGAGCAGTACTTC.

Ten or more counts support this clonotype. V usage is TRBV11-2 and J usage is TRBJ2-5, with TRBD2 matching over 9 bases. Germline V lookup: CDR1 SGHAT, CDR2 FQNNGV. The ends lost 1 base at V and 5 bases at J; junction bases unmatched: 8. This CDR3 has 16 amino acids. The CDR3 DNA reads TGTGCCAGCAGCTTAGGTGCGGGAGGGCGGTGGGAGACCCAGTACTTC. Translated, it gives CASSLGAGGRWETQYF. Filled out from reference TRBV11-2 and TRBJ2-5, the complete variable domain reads EAGVAQSPRYKIIEKRQSVAFWCNPISGHATLYWYQQILGQGPKLLIQFQNNGVVDDSQLPKDRFSAERLKGVDSTLKIQPAKLEDSAVYLCASSLGAGGRWETQYFGPGTRLLVL.

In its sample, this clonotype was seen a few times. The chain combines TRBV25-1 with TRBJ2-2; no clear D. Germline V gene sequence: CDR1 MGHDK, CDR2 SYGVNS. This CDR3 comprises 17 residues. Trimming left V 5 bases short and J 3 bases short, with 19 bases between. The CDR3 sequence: CASSSRQASMYTGELFF. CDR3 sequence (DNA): TGTGCCAGCAGTAGTCGTCAGGCTAGTATGTACACCGGGGAGCTGTTTTTT.

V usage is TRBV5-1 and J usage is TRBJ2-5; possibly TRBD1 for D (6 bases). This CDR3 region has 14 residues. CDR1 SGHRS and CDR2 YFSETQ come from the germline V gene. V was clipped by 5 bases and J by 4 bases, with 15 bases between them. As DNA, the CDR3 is TGCGCCAGCAGGCCCGGGACAACGCTAGAGACCCAGTACTTC. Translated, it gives CASRPGTTLETQYF.

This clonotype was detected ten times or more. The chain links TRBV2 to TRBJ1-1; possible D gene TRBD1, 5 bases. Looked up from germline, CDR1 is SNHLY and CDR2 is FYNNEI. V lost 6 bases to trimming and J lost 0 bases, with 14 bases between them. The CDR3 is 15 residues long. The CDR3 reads CASRSRDGLNTEAFF. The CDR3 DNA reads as TGTGCCAGCAGATCGAGGGACGGCCTGAACACTGAAGCTTTCTTT.